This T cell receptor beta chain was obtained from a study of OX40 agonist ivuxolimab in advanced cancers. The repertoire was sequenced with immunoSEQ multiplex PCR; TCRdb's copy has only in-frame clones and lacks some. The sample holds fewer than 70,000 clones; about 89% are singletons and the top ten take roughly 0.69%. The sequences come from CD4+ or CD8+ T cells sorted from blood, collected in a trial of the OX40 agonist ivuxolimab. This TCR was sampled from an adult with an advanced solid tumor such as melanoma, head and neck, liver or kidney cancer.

The DNA of the CDR3 is TGCAGCGTTAGGGAGGGGTATAGCAATCAGCCCCAGCATTTT. This codes for CSVREGYSNQPQHF. This sequence joins TRBV29-1 and TRBJ1-5; possibly TRBD1 for D (5 bases). In germline, CDR1 is SQVTM, CDR2 ANQGSEA. Deletions cut 5 bases from V and 0 bases from J, with 11 bases between. This CDR3 region has 14 residues.